This entry concerns a single TCR beta chain. These data belong to a study of T cell changes during pregnancy in multiple sclerosis. The germline gives CDR1 SGHRS, CDR2 YFSETQ. This CDR3 is built from 13 residues. V gave up 5 bases and J gave up 4 bases, with 11 bases separating them. Profiled with immunoSEQ multiplex PCR; TCRdb holds only in-frame clones, not every one. The table lists over 50,000 clones, approximately 87% of them singletons, with 5.3% in the top ten. Sequencing was performed on peripheral blood from another person, used as feeder cells. The source of this sequence is a human donor whose cells served as feeder cells for cultures in a pregnancy study. The rearrangement joins TRBV5-1 to TRBJ2-3, with D possibly matching TRBD1 (7 bases). The CDR3 sequence is CASRQGGPDTQYF. In DNA form, the CDR3 reads TGCGCCAGCAGGCAGGGGGGTCCAGATACGCAGTATTTT.